This TCR beta chain derives from a study of blood T cell repertoires in COVID-19. Looking at the study overall: Spain, Italy and the United States supplied samples that represented acute and convalescent COVID-19.

Source study methods: Amplification with reference gene primers provided the estimates of nucleated cell counts. The table came from immunoSEQ multiplex PCR; TCRdb's copy has only in-frame clones and leaves some out. D and trimming come from the DNA, and the V and J calls and clone size come from that table. Among some 130,000 clones listed, about 72% were seen once. This clone appeared once. CDR1 and CDR2 (germline): SGHVS, FQNEAQ. Germline trimming cut 5 bases from V and 4 bases from J; bases unmatched to any gene: 5. The CDR3 runs to 15 residues. Sequenced sample: peripheral blood. V and J are TRBV7-8 and TRBJ2-3, with 11 nucleotides matching TRBD2. This clonotype was obtained from a woman in her 70s with acute or convalescent COVID-19. CDR3 sequence (DNA): TGTGCCAGCAGCGAACTAGCGGGAGTCGCAGATACGCAGTATTTT. This codes for CASSELAGVADTQYF.